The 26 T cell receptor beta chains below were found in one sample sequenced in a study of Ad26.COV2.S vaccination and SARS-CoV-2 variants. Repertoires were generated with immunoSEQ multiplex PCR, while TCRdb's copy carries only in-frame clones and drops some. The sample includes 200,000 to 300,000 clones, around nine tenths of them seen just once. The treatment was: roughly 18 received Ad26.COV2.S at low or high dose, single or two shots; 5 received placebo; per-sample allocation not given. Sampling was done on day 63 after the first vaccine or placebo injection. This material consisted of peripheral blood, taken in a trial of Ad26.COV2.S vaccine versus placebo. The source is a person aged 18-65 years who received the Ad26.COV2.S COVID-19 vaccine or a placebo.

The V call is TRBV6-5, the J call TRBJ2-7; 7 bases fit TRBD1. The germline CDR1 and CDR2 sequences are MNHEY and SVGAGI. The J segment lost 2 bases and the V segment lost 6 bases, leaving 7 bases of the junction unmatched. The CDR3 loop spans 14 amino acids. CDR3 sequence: CASSLTGITYEQYF. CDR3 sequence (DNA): TGTGCCAGCAGCTTGACAGGGATTACCTACGAGCAGTACTTC.

CDR3 coding DNA: TGTGCCAGCAGTAGGACAGGGGACCGCAATCAGCCCCAGCATTTT. Translation: CASSRTGDRNQPQHF. The V gene is TRBV6-4, the J gene TRBJ1-5; 9 bases align to TRBD1. Trimming at V came to 5 bases and at J to 2 bases, leaving 4 bases not matched to a gene. There are 15 residues in the CDR3. Germline loops: CDR1 MRHNA, CDR2 SNTAGT.

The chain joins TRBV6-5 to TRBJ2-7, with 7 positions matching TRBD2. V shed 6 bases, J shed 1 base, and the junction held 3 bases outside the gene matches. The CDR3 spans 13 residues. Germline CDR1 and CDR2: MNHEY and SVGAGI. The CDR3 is CASSTGLSYEQYF. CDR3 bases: TGTGCCAGCAGCACGGGACTATCCTACGAGCAGTACTTC.

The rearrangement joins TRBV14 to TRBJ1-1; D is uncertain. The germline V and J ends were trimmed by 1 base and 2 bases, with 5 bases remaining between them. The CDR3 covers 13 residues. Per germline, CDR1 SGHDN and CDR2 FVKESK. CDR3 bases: TGTGCCAGCAGCCAAGCCCTAAACACTGAAGCTTTCTTT. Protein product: CASSQALNTEAFF.

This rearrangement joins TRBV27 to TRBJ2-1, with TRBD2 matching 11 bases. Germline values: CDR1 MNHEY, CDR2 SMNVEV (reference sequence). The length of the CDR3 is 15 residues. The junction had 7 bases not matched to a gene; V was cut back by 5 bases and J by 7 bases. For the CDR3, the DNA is TGTGCCAGCAGTCCCGGACTAGCGGGCCCGAATGAGCAGTTCTTC. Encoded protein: CASSPGLAGPNEQFF.

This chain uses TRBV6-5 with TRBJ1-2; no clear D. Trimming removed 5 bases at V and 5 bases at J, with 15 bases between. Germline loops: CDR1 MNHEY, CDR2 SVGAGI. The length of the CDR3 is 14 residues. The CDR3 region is CASSPTPGIYGYTF. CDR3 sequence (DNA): TGTGCCAGCAGTCCCACCCCGGGGATATATGGCTACACCTTC.

CDR3 coding DNA: TGTGCCAGCAGCCAAGGGACTAGCGGGGGCACAGATACGCAGTATTTT. It yields the protein CASSQGTSGGTDTQYF. The chain joins TRBV7-2 to TRBJ2-3; TRBD2 matches 13 bases. This CDR3 comprises 16 residues. V gave up 5 bases and J gave up 1 base; unmatched junction bases: 3. The germline CDR1 and CDR2 sequences are SGHTA and FQGNSA.

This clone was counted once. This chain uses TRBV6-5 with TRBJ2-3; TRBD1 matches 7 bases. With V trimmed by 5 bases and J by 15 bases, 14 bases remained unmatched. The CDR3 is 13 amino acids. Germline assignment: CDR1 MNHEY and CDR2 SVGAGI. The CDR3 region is CASSPPGQANAYF. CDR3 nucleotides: TGTGCCAGCAGTCCTCCAGGACAGGCGAACGCATATTTT.

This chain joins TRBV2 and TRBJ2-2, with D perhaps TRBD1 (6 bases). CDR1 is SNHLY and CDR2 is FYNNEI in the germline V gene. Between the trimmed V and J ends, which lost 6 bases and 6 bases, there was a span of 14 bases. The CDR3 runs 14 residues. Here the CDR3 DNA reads TGTGCCAGCAGGGGGGTCAGGGGCGCCGGGGAGCTGTTTTTT. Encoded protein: CASRGVRGAGELFF. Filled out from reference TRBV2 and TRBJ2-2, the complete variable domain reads EPEVTQTPSHQVTQMGQEVILRCVPISNHLYFYWYRQILGQKVEFLVSFYNNEISEKSEIFDDQFSVERPDGSNFTLKIRSTKLEDSAMYFCASRGVRGAGELFFGEGSRLTVL.

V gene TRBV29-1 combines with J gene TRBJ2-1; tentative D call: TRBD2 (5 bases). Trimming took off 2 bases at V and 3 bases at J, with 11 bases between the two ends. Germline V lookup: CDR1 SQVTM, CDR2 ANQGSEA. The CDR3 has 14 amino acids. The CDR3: CSVEWLEGYNEQFF. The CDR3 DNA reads TGCAGCGTTGAATGGCTAGAGGGCTACAATGAGCAGTTCTTC.

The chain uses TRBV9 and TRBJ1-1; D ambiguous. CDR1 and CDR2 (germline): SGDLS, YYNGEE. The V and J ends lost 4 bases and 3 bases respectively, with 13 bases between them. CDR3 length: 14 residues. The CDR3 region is CASSTGRTDTEAFF. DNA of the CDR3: TGTGCCAGCAGCACCGGGAGAACGGACACTGAAGCTTTCTTT. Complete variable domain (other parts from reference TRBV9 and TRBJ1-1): DSGVTQTPKHLITATGQRVTLRCSPRSGDLSVYWYQQSLDQGLQFLIQYYNGEERAKGNILERFSAQQFPDLHSELNLSSLELGDSALYFCASSTGRTDTEAFFGQGTRLTVV.

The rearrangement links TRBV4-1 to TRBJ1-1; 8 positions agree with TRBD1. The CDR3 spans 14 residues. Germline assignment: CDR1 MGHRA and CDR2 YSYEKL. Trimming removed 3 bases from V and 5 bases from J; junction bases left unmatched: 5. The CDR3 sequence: CASSHQGAPTEAFF. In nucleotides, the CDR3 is TGCGCCAGCAGCCACCAGGGGGCTCCGACTGAAGCTTTCTTT.

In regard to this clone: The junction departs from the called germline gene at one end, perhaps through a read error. The DNA of the CDR3 is TGTGCCAGCAGTCCGACCGGGACTAGTTACGCGCAGTACTTC. Protein: CASSPTGTSYAQYF. This chain connects TRBV28 to TRBJ2-7, with 8 bases identical to TRBD2. There are 14 residues in the CDR3. Per germline, CDR1 MDHEN and CDR2 SYDVKM.

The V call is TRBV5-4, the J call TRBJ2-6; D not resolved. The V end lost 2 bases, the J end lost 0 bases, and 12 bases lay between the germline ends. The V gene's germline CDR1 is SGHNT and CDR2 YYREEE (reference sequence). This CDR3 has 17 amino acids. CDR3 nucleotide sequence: TGTGCCAGCAGCTTCGGTACGGTAAGCTCTGGGGCCAACGTCCTGACTTTC. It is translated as CASSFGTVSSGANVLTF.

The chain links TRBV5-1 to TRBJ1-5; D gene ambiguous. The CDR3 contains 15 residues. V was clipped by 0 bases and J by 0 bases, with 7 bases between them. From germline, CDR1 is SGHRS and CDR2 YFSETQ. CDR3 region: CASSLGPGSNQPQHF. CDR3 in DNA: TGCGCCAGCAGCTTGGGACCAGGTAGCAATCAGCCCCAGCATTTT.

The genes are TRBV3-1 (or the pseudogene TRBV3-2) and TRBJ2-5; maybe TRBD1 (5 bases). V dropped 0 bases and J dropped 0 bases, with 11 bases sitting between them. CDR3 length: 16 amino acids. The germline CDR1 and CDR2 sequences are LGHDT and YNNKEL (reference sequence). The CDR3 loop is CASSQEMWTYQETQYF. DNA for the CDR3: TGTGCCAGCAGCCAAGAAATGTGGACATACCAAGAGACCCAGTACTTC.

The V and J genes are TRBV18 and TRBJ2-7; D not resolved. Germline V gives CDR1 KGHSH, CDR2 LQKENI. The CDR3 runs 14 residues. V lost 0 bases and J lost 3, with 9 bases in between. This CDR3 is CASSPPVQLYEQYF. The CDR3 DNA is TGTGCCAGCTCACCACCGGTCCAACTCTACGAGCAGTACTTC.

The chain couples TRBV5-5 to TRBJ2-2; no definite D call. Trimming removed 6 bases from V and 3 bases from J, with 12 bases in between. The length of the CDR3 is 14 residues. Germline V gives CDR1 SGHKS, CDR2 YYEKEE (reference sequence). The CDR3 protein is CASTTDPYTGELFF. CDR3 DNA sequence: TGTGCCAGCACGACGGACCCCTACACCGGGGAGCTGTTTTTT.

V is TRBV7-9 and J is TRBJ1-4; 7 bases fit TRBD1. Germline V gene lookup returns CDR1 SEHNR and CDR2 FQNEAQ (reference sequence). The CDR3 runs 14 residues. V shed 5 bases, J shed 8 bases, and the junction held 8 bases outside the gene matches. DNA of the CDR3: TGTGCCAGCAGCATTCGACAGGGTGGGGAAAAACTGTTTTTT. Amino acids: CASSIRQGGEKLFF.

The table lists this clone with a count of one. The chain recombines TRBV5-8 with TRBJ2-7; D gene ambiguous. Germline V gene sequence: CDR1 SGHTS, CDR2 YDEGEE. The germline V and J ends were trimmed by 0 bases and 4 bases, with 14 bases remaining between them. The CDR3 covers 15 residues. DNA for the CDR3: TGTGCCAGCAGCTTGGAGGGCTCAGAGGAGTACGAGCAGTACTTC. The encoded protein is CASSLEGSEEYEQYF.

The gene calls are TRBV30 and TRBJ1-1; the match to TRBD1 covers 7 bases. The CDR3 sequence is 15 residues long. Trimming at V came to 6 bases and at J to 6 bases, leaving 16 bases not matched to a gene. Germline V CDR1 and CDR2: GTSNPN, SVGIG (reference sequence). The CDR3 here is CACPQGQGFSAEAFF. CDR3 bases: TGTGCCTGCCCACAGGGGCAGGGTTTTTCGGCTGAAGCTTTCTTT.

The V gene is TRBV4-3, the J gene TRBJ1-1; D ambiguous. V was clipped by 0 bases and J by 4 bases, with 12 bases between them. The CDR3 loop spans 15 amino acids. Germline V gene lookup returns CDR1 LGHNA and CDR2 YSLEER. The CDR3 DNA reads TGCGCCAGCAGCCAAGATTACCAGGCGGCCACTGAAGCTTTCTTT. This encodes CASSQDYQAATEAFF.

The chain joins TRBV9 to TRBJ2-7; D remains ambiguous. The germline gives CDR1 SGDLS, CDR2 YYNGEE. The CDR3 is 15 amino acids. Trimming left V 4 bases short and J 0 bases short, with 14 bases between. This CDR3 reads CASSLTDSGSYEQYF. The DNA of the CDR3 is TGTGCCAGCAGCCTTACTGACTCGGGCTCCTACGAGCAGTACTTC.

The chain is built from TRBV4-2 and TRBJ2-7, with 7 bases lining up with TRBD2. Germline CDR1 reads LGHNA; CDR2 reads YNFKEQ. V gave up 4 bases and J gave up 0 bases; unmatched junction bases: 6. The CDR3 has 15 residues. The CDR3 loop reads CASSPRGDSSYEQYF. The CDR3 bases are TGTGCCAGCAGCCCCCGGGGGGATAGCTCCTACGAGCAGTACTTC.

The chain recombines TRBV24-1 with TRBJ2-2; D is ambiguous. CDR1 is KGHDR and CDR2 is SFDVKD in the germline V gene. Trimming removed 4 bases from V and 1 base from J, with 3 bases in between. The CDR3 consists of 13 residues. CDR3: CATSDWNTGELFF. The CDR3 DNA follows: TGTGCCACCAGTGACTGGAACACCGGGGAGCTGTTTTTT.

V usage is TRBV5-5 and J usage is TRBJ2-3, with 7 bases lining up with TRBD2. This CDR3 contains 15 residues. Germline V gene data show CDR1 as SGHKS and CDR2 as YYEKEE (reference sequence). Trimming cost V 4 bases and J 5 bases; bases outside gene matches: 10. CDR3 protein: CASSPGERGGDTQYF. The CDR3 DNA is TGTGCCAGCAGCCCCGGGGAGCGGGGAGGAGATACGCAGTATTTT.